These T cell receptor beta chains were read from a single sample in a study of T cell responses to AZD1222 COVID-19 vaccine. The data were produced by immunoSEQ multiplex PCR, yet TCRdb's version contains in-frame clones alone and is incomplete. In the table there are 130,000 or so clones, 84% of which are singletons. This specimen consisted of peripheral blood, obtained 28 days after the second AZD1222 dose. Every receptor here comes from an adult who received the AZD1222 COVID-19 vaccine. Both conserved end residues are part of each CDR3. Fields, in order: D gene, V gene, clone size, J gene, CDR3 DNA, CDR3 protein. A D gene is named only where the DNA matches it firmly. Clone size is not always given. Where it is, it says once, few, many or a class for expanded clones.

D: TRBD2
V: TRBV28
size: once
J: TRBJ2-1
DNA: TGTGCCAGCAGTTTGGAGGGACTAGCGCGACGAAATGAGCAGTTCTTC
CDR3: CASSLEGLARRNEQFF

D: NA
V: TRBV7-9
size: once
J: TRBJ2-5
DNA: TGTGCCAGCAGCTTGATGCTGGAGACCCAGTACTTC
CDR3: CASSLMLETQYF

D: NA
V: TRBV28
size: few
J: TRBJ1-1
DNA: TGTGCCAGCAGACCACCTTTGGAGGCATTGGTCCCCTTGGGGGCTTTCTTT
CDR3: CASRPPLEALVPLGAFF

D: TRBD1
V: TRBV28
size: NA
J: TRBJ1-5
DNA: TGTGCCAGCACCCCCGGACAGGGGGATCAGCCCCAGCATTTT
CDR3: CASTPGQGDQPQHF

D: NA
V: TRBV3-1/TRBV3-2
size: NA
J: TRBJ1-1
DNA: TGTGCCAGCAGCCGCCCCCGAGAGGTGGGGAACACTGAAGCTTTCTTT
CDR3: CASSRPREVGNTEAFF

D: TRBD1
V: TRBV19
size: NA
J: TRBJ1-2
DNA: TGTGCCAGTGGAAGAGGGACAGGGTATGGCTACACCTTC
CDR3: CASGRGTGYGYTF

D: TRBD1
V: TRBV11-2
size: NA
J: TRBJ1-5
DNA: TGTGCCAGCAGCTTTGGGACAGTTCAGCCCCAGCATTTT
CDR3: CASSFGTVQPQHF

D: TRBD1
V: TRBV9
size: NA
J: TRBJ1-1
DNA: TGTGCCAGCAGCGTAGGGGACAGGTCGGGCGCTGAAGCTTTCTTT
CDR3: CASSVGDRSGAEAFF

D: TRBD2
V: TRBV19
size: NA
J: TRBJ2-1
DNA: TGTGCCAGTAGTGTTAGCGGGGGGGGCAATGAGCAGTTCTTC
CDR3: CASSVSGGGNEQFF

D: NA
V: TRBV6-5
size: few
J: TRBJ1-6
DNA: TGTGCCAGCAGTTACTCGACAGTTTCATCACCCCTCCACTTT
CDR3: CASSYSTVSSPLHF

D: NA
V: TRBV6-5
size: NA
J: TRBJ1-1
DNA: TGTGCCAGCAACCGGAAACAGGGTGAAGCTTTCTTT
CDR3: CASNRKQGEAFF

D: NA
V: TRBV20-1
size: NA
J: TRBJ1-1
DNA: TGCAGTGCTAGAGAGAACACTGAAGCTTTCTTT
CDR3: CSARENTEAFF

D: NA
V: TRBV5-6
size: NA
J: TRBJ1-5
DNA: TGTGCCAGCAGCGCCCTAGGGGGGAATCAGCCCCAGCATTTT
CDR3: CASSALGGNQPQHF

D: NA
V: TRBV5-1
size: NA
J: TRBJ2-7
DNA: TGCGCCAGCACCTCCAGGTACTCCTACGAGCAGTACTTC
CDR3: CASTSRYSYEQYF

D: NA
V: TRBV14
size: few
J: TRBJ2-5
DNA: TGTGCCAGCAGCCAAGATGTTACGCGGGGGACCCAGTACTTC
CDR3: CASSQDVTRGTQYF

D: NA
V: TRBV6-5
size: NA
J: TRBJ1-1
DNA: TGTGCCAGCAGTTACGACCCCGGTGTCACTGAAGCTTTCTTT
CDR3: CASSYDPGVTEAFF

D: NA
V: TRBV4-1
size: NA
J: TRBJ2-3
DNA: TGCGCCAGCAGCTTTTCCTGGGGCACAGATACGCAGTATTTT
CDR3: CASSFSWGTDTQYF

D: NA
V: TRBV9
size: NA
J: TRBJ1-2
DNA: TGTGCCAGCAGCGTAGAGTGGGAGGCGGGCGGCTACACCTTC
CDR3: CASSVEWEAGGYTF

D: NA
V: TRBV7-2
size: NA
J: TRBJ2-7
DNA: TGTGCCAGCAGCCCCCGGTGGGGGCCCTACGAGCAGTACTTC
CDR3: CASSPRWGPYEQYF

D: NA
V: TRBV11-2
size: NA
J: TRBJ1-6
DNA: TGTGCCAGCAGGGACGTCCGCGGCGTAATGAATTCACCCCTCCACTTT
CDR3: CASRDVRGVMNSPLHF

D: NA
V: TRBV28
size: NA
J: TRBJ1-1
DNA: TGTGCCAGCAGTTTAGAGCGGCCTTGGTTT
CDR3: CASSLERPWF

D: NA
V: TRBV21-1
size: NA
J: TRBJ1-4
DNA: TGTGCCAGCAGCAAAGGTTACAATAGTCGAAAACTGTTTTTT
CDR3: CASSKGYNSRKLFF

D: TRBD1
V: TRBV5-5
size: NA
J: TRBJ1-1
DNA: TGTGCCAGCAGCTTACTCCCAGGGGGCAGAAACGCTGAAGCTTTCTTT
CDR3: CASSLLPGGRNAEAFF

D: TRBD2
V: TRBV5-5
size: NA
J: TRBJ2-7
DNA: TGTGCCAGCAGCCAAGGACTAGCGGGAAGAAGCTCCTACGAGCAGTACTTC
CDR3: CASSQGLAGRSSYEQYF

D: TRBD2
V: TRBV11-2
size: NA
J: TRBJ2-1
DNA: TGTGCCAGCAGCTTAGGGACTAGCGGGGGTAAGGAGCAGTTCTTC
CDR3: CASSLGTSGGKEQFF

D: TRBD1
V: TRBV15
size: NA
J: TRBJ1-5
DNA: TGTGCCACCAGTTCGCGATCGGACAGGACCTCCTATCAGCCCCAGCATTTT
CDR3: CATSSRSDRTSYQPQHF

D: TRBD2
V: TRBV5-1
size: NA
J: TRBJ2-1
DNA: TGCGCCAGCAGCTTGAGGCCAGCGGGGGAGCAGTTCTTC
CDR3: CASSLRPAGEQFF

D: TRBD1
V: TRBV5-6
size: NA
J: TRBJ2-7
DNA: TGTGCCAGCAGCACCGGACAGGGGGCCTACGAGCAGTACTTC
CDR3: CASSTGQGAYEQYF

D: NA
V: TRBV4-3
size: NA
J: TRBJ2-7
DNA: TGCGCCAGCAGCCAAGGCTTAGGCCGGAATACCTACGAGCAGTACTTC
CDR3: CASSQGLGRNTYEQYF

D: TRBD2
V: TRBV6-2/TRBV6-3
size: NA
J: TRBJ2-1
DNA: TGTGCCAGCAGTGGACTAGCGGGGGGGTCCTACAATGAGCAGTTCTTC
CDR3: CASSGLAGGSYNEQFF